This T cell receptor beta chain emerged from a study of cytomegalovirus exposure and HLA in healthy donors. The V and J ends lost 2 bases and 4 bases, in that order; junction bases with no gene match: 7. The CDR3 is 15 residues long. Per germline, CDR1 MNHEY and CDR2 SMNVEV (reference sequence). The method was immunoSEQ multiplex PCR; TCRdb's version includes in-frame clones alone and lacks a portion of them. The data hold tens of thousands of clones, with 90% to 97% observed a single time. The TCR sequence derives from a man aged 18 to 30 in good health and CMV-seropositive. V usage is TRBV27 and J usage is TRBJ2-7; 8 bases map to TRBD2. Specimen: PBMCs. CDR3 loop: CASSLSGSCLYEQYF. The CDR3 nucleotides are TGTGCCAGCAGTTTAAGCGGGAGTTGCCTATACGAGCAGTACTTC.